This TCR beta chain was sequenced for a study of cytomegalovirus exposure and HLA in healthy donors. At the level of the study: Earlier results showed 120 million or so unique TCR beta sequences derived from approximately 170 million T cells. General study points: Follow-up analysis later connected one missense variant in DCLRE1C with trimming of TCR beta V- and J-genes. Reports credit the classifier with highly specific, highly sensitive diagnosis of cytomegalovirus status.

Trimming left V 4 bases short and J 4 bases short, with 10 bases between. CDR3 length equals 13 residues. Germline lookup yields CDR1 SNHLY and CDR2 FYNNEI. About this clone itself: Its antigen remains unknown.

Primers for the PCR totalled 60 Vbeta and 13 Jbeta. Original methodology: The authors later counted some 76 million unique TCR beta chains, roughly 11 million of them shared. TCRdb keeps only in-frame clones here, not all; method: immunoSEQ multiplex PCR. For V, J and clone size, that table is used; D and trimming come from the DNA. The sample lists about 160,000 clones; 60% to 85% were seen once. The TCR comes from a man between 45 and 60 years old in good health and CMV-seropositive. This chain joins TRBV2 and TRBJ1-2; the D gene is possibly TRBD1 (5 bases). The specimen was PBMCs. The CDR3 spells CASSGDGGYGYTF. The CDR3 coding sequence is TGTGCCAGCAGTGGAGACGGGGGCTATGGCTACACCTTC. The full variable domain, in which reference TRBV2 and TRBJ1-2 provide the parts outside the CDR3, is EPEVTQTPSHQVTQMGQEVILRCVPISNHLYFYWYRQILGQKVEFLVSFYNNEISEKSEIFDDQFSVERPDGSNFTLKIRSTKLEDSAMYFCASSGDGGYGYTFGSGTRLTVV.